This T cell receptor (beta chain) was sequenced in a study of blood T cell repertoires in COVID-19. The CDR3 is 16 residues long. Germline V gene data show CDR1 as LGHDT and CDR2 as YNNKEL (reference sequence). Trimming shortened V by 0 bases and J by 0 bases, and 8 bases separated the two germline ends. Sequencing used immunoSEQ multiplex PCR; TCRdb keeps in-frame clones, though not all of them. The sample has approximately 150,000 clones; about 83% are singletons. The rearrangement links TRBV3-1 (or the pseudogene TRBV3-2) to TRBJ1-4; D gene unclear. Sequenced: peripheral blood. The receptor comes from a human donor in a cohort sampled during active COVID-19. The CDR3 sequence is CASSQESVSTNEKLFF. In DNA form, the CDR3 reads TGTGCCAGCAGCCAAGAGTCCGTGTCAACTAATGAAAAACTGTTTTTT.